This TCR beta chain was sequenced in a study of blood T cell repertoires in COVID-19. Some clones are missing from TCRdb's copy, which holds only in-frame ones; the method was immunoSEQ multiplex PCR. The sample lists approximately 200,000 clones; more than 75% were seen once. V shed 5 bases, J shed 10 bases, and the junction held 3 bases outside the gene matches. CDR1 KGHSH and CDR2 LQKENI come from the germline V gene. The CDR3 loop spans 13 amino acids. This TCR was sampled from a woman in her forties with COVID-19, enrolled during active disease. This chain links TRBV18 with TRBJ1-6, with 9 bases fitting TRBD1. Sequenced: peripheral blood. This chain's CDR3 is CASSWDRESPLHF. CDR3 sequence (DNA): TGTGCCAGCTCATGGGACAGGGAATCACCCCTCCACTTT.